This T cell receptor (beta chain) was identified in a study of OX40 agonist ivuxolimab in advanced cancers. Study-wide background: Those enrolled were 82.7% male, with a mean age of around 57 years and ages from roughly 23 to 80.

V was cut by 3 bases and J by 6 bases, with 15 bases left in between. The germline V gene has CDR1 SNHLY and CDR2 FYNNEI. CDR3 size: 14 residues. TCRdb's copy holds only in-frame clones and misses some; the assay was immunoSEQ multiplex PCR. The data contain 9,500 to 15,000 clones, 70% to 80% of them singletons. Study-wide points: At 0.1 to 3.0 mg/kg and by week 6, CD4+ and CD8+ T cells in the blood had expanded clonally.

This clone was counted between two and nine times. As yet, its antigen is unknown. The TCR sequence derives from an adult with an advanced solid tumor such as melanoma, head and neck, liver or kidney cancer. The sample here was CD4+ or CD8+ T cells sorted from blood, taken in a trial of the OX40 agonist ivuxolimab. This rearrangement joins TRBV2 to TRBJ2-7; tentative D call: TRBD1 (5 bases). CDR3 DNA: TGTGCCAGCAGTGAGGGCAGGGCGAGCATCGAGCAGTACTTC. Its protein is CASSEGRASIEQYF.